The 2 T cell receptor beta chains listed next were all sequenced from one sample in a study of vaccination effects on CD4 cells after COVID-19. The table came from immunoSEQ multiplex PCR; TCRdb's copy has only in-frame clones and leaves some out. The sample shows 45,000 to 65,000 clones, around 75% of them seen only once. Ahead of sequencing, the ViraFEST assay grew antigen-specific CD4+ T cells using viral peptide pools. Subsequent to less than twelve days of culture, CD4+ T cells were isolated. The antigens these receptors bind are not known. The starting material was CD4+ T cells from PBMCs cultured with HCoV-229E spike peptides, obtained before COVID-19 vaccination. The receptors shown here come from a human donor who received a COVID-19 vaccine.

The V and J genes are TRBV4-1 and TRBJ2-6, with 11 bases aligning to TRBD1. The CDR3 covers 19 residues. V was clipped by 0 bases and J by 3 bases; unmatched bases: 7. Per the germline V gene, CDR1 is MGHRA and CDR2 is YSYEKL. CDR3 in DNA: TGCGCCAGCAGCCAAGATCATCGGACAGGGGGCGTTGGGGCCAACGTCCTGACTTTC. It encodes CASSQDHRTGGVGANVLTF.

The chain uses TRBV10-1 and TRBJ2-4, with D tentatively TRBD2 (6 bases). Germline lookup yields CDR1 WNHNN and CDR2 SYGVQD (reference sequence). The CDR3 has 15 amino acids. V lost 7 bases to trimming and J lost 8 bases, with 21 bases between them. CDR3 region: CASTPLTRPGDIQYF. CDR3 in DNA: TGCGCCAGCACCCCCTTAACAAGACCGGGGGACATTCAGTACTTC.